This is a list of T cell receptor beta chains from one sample in a study of lymphopenia after photon versus proton radiotherapy. Sequencing used immunoSEQ multiplex PCR; TCRdb keeps in-frame clones, though not all of them. This table holds about 58,000 clones, roughly 83% found once. The specimen was peripheral blood, collected from a patient treated with proton-based radiotherapy. The receptors derive from a man aged 60 to 69 with pancreatic cancer. CDR3s include the opening cysteine and the closing phenylalanine or tryptophan. The D gene is left open where the match is weak. A clone size is listed for some rows: how often the clone was seen (once, few, many), or a class if it is expanded.

>-|-|TRBV11-3|TRBJ2-7
CASSPTGGSYEQYF
TGTGCCAGCAGCCCTACAGGTGGGTCCTACGAGCAGTACTTC
>-|-|TRBV7-2|TRBJ1-5
CASSRWGGSNQPQHF
TGTGCCAGCAGCCGATGGGGCGGAAGCAATCAGCCCCAGCATTTT
>TRBD2|-|TRBV18|TRBJ2-3
CASSPQGLVTDTQYF
TGTGCCAGCTCACCACAAGGACTAGTGACAGATACGCAGTATTTT
>TRBD2|-|TRBV5-1|TRBJ2-1
CASSLGLAGGGNEQFF
TGCGCCAGCAGCTTGGGACTAGCGGGAGGGGGAAATGAGCAGTTCTTC
>TRBD1|-|TRBV28|TRBJ1-6
CASSLSARGDSPLHF
TGTGCCAGCAGTTTATCGGCCAGGGGGGACTCACCCCTCCACTTT
>-|-|TRBV27|TRBJ2-1
CASSLRLGGSEQFF
TGTGCCAGCAGTTTACGGTTAGGGGGTAGTGAGCAGTTCTTC
>TRBD1|few|TRBV28|TRBJ1-5
CASRWGQGERQPQHF
TGTGCCAGCAGGTGGGGACAGGGGGAACGTCAGCCCCAGCATTTT
>TRBD2|-|TRBV27|TRBJ2-7
CASRRGRAGGKYEQYF
TGTGCCAGCAGGCGCGGTAGGGCGGGAGGGAAGTACGAGCAGTACTTC
>TRBD1|-|TRBV6-5|TRBJ1-1
CASIPGQGNTEAFF
TGTGCCAGCATTCCGGGACAGGGGAACACTGAAGCTTTCTTT
>-|-|TRBV28|TRBJ1-2
CASSLLTGYGYTF
TGTGCCAGCAGTTTACTTACAGGGTATGGCTACACCTTC
>-|-|TRBV28|TRBJ2-2
CASSVPPLMGGPSPGELFF
TGTGCCAGCAGTGTTCCCCCTTTGATGGGGGGGCCAAGCCCCGGGGAGCTGTTTTTT